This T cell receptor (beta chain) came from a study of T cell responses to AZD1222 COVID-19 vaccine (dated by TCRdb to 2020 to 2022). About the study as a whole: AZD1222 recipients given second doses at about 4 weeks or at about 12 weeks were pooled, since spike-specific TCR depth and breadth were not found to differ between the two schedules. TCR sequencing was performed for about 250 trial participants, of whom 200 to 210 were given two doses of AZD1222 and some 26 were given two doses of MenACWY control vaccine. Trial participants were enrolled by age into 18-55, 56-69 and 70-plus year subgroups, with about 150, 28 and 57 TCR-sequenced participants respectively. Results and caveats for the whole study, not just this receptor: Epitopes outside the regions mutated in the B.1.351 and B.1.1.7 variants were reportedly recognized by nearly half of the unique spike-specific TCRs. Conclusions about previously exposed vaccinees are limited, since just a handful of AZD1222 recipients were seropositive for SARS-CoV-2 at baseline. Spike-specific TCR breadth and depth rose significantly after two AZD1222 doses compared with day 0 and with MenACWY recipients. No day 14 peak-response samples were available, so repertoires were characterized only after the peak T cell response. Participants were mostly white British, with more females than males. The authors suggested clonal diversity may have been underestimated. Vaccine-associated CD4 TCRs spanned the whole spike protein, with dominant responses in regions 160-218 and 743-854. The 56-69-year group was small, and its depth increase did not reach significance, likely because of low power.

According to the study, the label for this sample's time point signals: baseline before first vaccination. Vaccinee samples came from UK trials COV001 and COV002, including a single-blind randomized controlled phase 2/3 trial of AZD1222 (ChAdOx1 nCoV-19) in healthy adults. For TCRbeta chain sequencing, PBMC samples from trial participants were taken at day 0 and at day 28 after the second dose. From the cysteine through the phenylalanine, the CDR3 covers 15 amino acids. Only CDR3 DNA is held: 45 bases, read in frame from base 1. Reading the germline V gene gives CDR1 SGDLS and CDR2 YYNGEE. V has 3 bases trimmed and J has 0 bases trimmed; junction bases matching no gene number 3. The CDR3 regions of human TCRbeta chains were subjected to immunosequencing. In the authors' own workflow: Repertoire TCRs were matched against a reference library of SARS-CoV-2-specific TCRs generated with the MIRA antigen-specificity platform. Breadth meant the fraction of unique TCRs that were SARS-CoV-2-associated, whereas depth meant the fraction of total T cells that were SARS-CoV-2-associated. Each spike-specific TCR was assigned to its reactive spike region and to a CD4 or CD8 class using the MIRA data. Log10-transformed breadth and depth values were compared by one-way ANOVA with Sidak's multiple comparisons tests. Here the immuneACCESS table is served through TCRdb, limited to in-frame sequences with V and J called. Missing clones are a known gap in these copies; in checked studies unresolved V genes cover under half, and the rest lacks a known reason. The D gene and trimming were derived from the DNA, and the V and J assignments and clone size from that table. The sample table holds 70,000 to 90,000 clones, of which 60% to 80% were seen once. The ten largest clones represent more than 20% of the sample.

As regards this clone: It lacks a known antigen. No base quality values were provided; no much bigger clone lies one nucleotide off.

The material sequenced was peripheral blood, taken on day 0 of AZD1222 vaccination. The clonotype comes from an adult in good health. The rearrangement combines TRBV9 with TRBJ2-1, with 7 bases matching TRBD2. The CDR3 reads CASSARTSSYNEQFF. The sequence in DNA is TGTGCCAGCAGCGCAAGGACTAGCTCCTACAATGAGCAGTTCTTC.